This passage covers 2 T cell receptor beta chains from one sample sequenced in a study of PD-1 blockade in classical Hodgkin lymphoma. Time point noted: cycle 4 day 1 (C4D1), after five to seven weeks of nivolumab. Exposure to brentuximab vedotin varied, and each patient had relapsed following autologous stem cell transplantation. Only in-frame clones appear in the TCRdb table, and some are missing; sequencing was by immunoSEQ multiplex PCR. Of roughly 24,000 clones listed, roughly 80% are singletons. This specimen was peripheral blood mononuclear cells (PBMCs), taken before the fourth cycle of nivolumab. These TCRs come from a human donor with classical Hodgkin lymphoma.

The chain employs TRBV18 and TRBJ1-4; D unresolved. V lost 0 bases and J lost 8, with 4 bases in between. The CDR3 is 12 residues long. Germline values: CDR1 KGHSH, CDR2 LQKENI. The CDR3 loop is CASSPPDEKLFF. In DNA form, the CDR3 reads TGTGCCAGCTCACCACCGGACGAAAAACTGTTTTTT.

The gene calls are TRBV30 and TRBJ2-6, with unresolved D. Trimming removed 2 bases at V and 11 bases at J, with 10 bases between. This CDR3 contains 12 residues. CDR1 and CDR2 (germline): GTSNPN, SVGIG (reference sequence). CDR3 sequence reads: CAWSSGFDVLTF. The CDR3 coding sequence is TGTGCCTGGAGTTCTGGGTTTGACGTCCTGACTTTC.